This T cell receptor beta chain was recovered during a study of shared clonotypes between healthy human individuals. In regard to this clone: Its antigen remains unidentified. Different DNA sequences within this sample yield the same CDR3.

General observations from the study: Clonotype sharing among donors was thought likely to change with sequencing depth. Clonotypes that were shared across a handful of donors made up around 4.6% of naive CD4 clonotypes.

Several immunoSEQ plates received, in even portions, the genomic DNA of each subset. Some clones are missing from TCRdb's copy, which holds only in-frame ones; the method was immunoSEQ multiplex PCR. The repertoire holds hundreds of thousands of clones, 74% seen once, with approximately 1.6% in the top ten. CD4+ cells were split into CD45RA+ naive and CD45RA-negative memory subsets. The sample consisted of memory CD4+ T cells sorted from blood. Subset meaning: CD45RA-negative fraction. The clonotype originates from a young woman in good health.

CDR3 in amino acids: CASSFGGGGYNEQFF. DNA of the CDR3: TGCGCCAGCAGCTTCGGAGGCGGGGGGTACAATGAGCAGTTCTTC. J is TRBJ2-1 and V is TRBV5-1, with 8 bases identical to TRBD2. The junction had 5 bases not matched to a gene; V was cut back by 2 bases and J by 4 bases. The CDR3 is made up of 15 amino acids. The germline V gene encodes CDR1 SGHRS and CDR2 YFSETQ.